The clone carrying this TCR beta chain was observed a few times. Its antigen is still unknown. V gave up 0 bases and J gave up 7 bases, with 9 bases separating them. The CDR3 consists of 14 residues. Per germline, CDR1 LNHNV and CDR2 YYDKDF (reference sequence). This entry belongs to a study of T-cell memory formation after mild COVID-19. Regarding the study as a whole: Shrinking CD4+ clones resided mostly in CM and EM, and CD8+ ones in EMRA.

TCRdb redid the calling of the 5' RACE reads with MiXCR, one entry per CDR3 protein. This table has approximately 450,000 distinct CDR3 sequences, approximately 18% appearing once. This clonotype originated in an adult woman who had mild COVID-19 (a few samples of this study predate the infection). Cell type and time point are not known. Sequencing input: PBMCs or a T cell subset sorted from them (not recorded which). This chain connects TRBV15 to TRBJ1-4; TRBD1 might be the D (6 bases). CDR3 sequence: CATSRDRGGEKLFF. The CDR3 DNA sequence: TGTGCCACCAGCAGAGACAGGGGTGGTGAAAAACTGTTTTTT.